A single sample gave rise to the 2 T cell receptor beta chains below, sequenced in a study of blood T cell repertoires in COVID-19. TCRdb keeps only in-frame clones here, not all; method: immunoSEQ multiplex PCR. The sample shows about 270,000 clones, around 86% of them seen only once. Sample: peripheral blood. Receptor source: a man aged 40-49 years with active or convalescent COVID-19.

This clone rates as medium-sized. V usage is TRBV10-3 and J usage is TRBJ1-1; D is uncertain. Trimming took 3 bases from V and 7 from J, leaving 15 bases between them. CDR3 length equals 14 residues. Germline V CDR1 and CDR2: ENHRY, SYGVKD. DNA of the CDR3: TGTGCCATCAGTGAAGATTCTGCGATTTTTGAAGCTTTCTTT. Encoded protein: CAISEDSAIFEAFF.

The chain is built from TRBV6-5 and TRBJ1-1; 10 bases map to TRBD1. CDR3 length: 14 residues. Trimming took 11 bases from V and 3 from J; bases not matched to a gene: 9. Germline V CDR1 and CDR2: MNHEY, SVGAGI. This CDR3 reads CASGTGVGYTEAFF. DNA of the CDR3: TGTGCCTCCGGGACAGGGGTGGGGTACACTGAAGCTTTCTTT.